The clone carrying this T cell receptor (beta chain) showed up many times. The data are from a study of CD8+CD57+ T cells in acquired aplastic anemia. Genomic DNA provided the template from which TCR beta VDJ and CDR3 profiles were obtained. Each CDR3 protein is one row after TCRdb ran MiXCR on the reads. The sample has some 280,000 distinct CDR3 sequences; roughly three fifths are singletons. CDR1 is SGHNT and CDR2 is YYREEE in the germline V gene (reference sequence). The junction had 7 bases not matched to a gene; V was cut back by 4 bases and J by 4 bases. The CDR3 length is 15 residues. This clonotype originated in a human donor with severe aplastic anemia or a healthy control (not recorded which). The sample taken for sequencing was sorted CD4+, CD8+, or CD8+CD57+ T cells (not recorded which) from PBMCs. This sequence joins TRBV5-4 and TRBJ2-5; TRBD2 aligns across 10 bases. CDR3 loop: CASSGSGGAGETQYF. CDR3 nucleotides: TGTGCCAGCAGCGGGAGCGGGGGGGCCGGAGAGACCCAGTACTTC. The complete variable domain, with remaining parts taken from reference TRBV5-4 and TRBJ2-5, reads ETGVTQSPTHLIKTRGQQVTLRCSSQSGHNTVSWYQQALGQGPQFIFQYYREEENGRGNFPPRFSGLQFPNYSSELNVNALELDDSALYLCASSGSGGAGETQYFGPGTRLLVL.